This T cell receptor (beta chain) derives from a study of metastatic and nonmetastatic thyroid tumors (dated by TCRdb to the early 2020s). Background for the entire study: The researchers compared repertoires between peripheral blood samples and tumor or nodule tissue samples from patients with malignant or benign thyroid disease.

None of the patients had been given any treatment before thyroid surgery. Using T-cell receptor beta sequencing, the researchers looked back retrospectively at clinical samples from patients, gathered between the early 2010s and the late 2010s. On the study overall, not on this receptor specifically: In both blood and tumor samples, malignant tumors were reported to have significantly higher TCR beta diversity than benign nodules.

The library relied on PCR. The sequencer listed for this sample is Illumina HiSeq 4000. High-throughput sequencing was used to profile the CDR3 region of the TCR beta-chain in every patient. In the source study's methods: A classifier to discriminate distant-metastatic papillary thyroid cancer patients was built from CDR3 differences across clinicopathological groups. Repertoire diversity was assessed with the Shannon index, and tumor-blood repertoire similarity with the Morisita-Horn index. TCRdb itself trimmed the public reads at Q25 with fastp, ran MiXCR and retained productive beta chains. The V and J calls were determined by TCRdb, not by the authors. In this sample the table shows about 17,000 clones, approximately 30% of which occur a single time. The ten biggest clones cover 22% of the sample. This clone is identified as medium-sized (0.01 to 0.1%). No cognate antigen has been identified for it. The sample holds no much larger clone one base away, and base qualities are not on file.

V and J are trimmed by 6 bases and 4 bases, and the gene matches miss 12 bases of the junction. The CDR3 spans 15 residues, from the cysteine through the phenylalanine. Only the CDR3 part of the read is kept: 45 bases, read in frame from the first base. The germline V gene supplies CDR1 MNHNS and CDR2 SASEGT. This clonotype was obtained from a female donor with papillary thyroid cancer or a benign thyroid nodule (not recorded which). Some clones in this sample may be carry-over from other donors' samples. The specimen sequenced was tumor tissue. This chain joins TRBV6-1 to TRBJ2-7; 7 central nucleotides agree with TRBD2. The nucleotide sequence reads TGTGCCAGCAGCCCCGAACTAGCGATCTATTACGAGCAGTACTTC. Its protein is CASSPELAIYYEQYF.